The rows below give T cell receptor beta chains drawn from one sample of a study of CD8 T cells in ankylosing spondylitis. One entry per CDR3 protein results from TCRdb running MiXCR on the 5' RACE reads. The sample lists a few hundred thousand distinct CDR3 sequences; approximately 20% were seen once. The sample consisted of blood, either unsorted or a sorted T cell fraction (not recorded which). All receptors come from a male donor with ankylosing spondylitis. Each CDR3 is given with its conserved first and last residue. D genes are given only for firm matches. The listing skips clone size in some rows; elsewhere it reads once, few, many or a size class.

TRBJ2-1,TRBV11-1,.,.,CASSLAGAAYNEQFF,TGTGCCAGCAGCTTAGCAGGGGCGGCCTACAATGAGCAGTTCTTC
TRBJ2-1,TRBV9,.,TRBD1,CASSSRTGGVSYNEQFF,TGTGCCAGCAGCTCAAGGACAGGGGGCGTCTCCTACAATGAGCAGTTCTTC
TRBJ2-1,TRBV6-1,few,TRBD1,CASRMSGTGLSEQFF,TGTGCCAGCAGAATGTCCGGGACAGGGCTAAGTGAGCAGTTCTTC
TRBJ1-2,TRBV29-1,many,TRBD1,CSVRHRDSRGYTF,TGCAGCGTAAGACACCGGGACAGTCGCGGCTACACCTTC
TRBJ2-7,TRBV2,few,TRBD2,CARSGLAGREQYF,TGTGCCAGGAGCGGACTAGCGGGACGCGAGCAGTACTTC
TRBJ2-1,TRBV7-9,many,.,CASSPKRRISYNEQFF,TGTGCCAGCAGCCCTAAGCGGAGAATCTCCTACAATGAGCAGTTCTTC
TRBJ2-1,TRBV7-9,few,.,CASSFPVGRGYNEQFF,TGTGCCAGCAGCTTCCCTGTCGGGAGAGGTTACAATGAGCAGTTCTTC
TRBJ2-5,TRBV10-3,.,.,CAISDRGPVETQYF,TGTGCCATCAGTGACCGTGGCCCGGTAGAGACCCAGTACTTC
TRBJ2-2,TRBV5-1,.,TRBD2,CASSLARVAGDTGELFF,TGCGCCAGCAGCTTGGCTCGGGTAGCGGGAGATACCGGGGAGCTGTTTTTT
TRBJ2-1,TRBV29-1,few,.,CSTFMGHNEQFF,TGCAGCACCTTCATGGGGCACAATGAGCAGTTCTTC
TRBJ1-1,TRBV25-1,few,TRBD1,CASRQGAVTEAFF,TGTGCCAGTAGACAGGGGGCCGTCACTGAAGCTTTCTTT
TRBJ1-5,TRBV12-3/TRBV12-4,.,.,CASSLPQGSNQPQHF,TGTGCCAGCAGTTTACCCCAGGGGAGCAATCAGCCCCAGCATTTT
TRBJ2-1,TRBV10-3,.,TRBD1,CAISAGTGDNEQFF,TGTGCCATCAGTGCCGGGACAGGAGATAATGAGCAGTTCTTC
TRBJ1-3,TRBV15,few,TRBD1,CATTRDRSTGNTIYF,TGTGCCACCACTCGGGACAGGTCGACTGGAAACACCATATATTTT
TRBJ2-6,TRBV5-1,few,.,CASSLLLGTLNVLTF,TGCGCCAGCAGCTTATTACTAGGGACGTTAAACGTCCTGACTTTC
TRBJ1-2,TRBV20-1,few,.,CSAKEGAFYGYTF,TGCAGTGCTAAGGAGGGCGCTTTCTATGGCTACACCTTC
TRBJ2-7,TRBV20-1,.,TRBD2,CSARDPSGGTYEQYF,TGCAGTGCTAGAGATCCTAGCGGGGGAACCTACGAGCAGTACTTC
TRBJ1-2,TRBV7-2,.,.,CASSEFAQNFYGYTF,TGTGCCAGCAGCGAGTTCGCTCAGAATTTCTATGGCTACACCTTC
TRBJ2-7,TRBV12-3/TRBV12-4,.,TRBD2,CASSLLREYGRNYEQYF,TGTGCCAGCAGTTTACTACGGGAATACGGGAGGAACTACGAGCAGTACTTC
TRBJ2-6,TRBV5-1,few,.,CASSPGLSGANVLTF,TGCGCCAGCAGCCCGGGTCTCTCTGGGGCCAACGTCCTGACTTTC
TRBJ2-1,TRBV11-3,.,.,CASSPSQQGKGNEQFF,TGTGCCAGCAGCCCATCTCAGCAGGGGAAAGGGAATGAGCAGTTCTTC
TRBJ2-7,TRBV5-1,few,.,CASSLDPGSSYEQYF,TGCGCCAGCAGCTTGGATCCAGGGTCCTCCTACGAGCAGTACTTC
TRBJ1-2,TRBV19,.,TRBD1,CASSIPGTVIYGYTF,TGTGCCAGTAGTATACCCGGGACAGTTATCTATGGCTACACCTTC
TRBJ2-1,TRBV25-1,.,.,CASSEYPTENEQFF,TGTGCCAGCAGTGAATATCCGACCGAGAATGAGCAGTTCTTC
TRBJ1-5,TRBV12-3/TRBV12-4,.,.,CASSLIGDPNQPQHF,TGTGCCAGCAGTTTAATAGGGGATCCCAATCAGCCCCAGCATTTT
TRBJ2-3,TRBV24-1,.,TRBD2,CATSDPRGLVADTQYF,TGTGCCACCAGTGATCCCCGCGGACTAGTTGCAGATACGCAGTATTTT
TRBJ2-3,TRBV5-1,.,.,CASSLATADTQYF,TGCGCCAGCAGCTTGGCGACAGCAGATACGCAGTATTTT
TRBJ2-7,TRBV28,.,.,CATQQDYEQYF,TGTGCCACCCAACAGGATTACGAGCAGTACTTC
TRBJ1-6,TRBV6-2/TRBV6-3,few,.,CASSGDQSPLHF,TGTGCCAGCAGCGGGGACCAGTCACCCCTCCACTTT
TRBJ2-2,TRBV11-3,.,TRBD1,CASRRQGNGELFF,TGTGCCAGCCGACGACAGGGGAACGGGGAGCTGTTTTTT
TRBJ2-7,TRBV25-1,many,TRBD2,CASSPWTSGSEYEQYF,TGTGCCAGCAGTCCTTGGACTAGCGGGAGCGAGTACGAGCAGTACTTC
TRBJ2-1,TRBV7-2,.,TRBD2,CASSFRIAGTNDGRSFF,TGTGCCAGCAGCTTCAGGATAGCGGGGACCAATGACGGCCGGAGTTTCTTC
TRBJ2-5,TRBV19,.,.,CASRPRDGSQETQYF,TGTGCCAGTCGCCCCCGGGACGGATCCCAAGAGACCCAGTACTTC
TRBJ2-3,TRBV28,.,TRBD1,CASSRPGQGGTDTQYF,TGTGCCAGCAGTCGCCCGGGACAGGGGGGCACAGATACGCAGTATTTT
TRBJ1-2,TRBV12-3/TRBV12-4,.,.,CASSLTRYGYTF,TGTGCCAGCAGTTTGACCCGATATGGCTACACCTTC
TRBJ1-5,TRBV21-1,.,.,CASSSRTCACSNQPQHF,TGTGCCAGCAGCTCCCGGACGTGTGCTTGCTCCAATCAGCCCCAGCATTTT
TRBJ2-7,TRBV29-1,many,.,CALGDSDEQYF,TGCGCTTTAGGGGACTCCGACGAGCAGTACTTC
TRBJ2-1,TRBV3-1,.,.,CASSQITSSEQFF,TGTGCCAGCAGCCAAATAACCAGCAGTGAGCAGTTCTTC
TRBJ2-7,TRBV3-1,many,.,CASSQAGSNYEQYF,TGTGCCAGCAGCCAAGCGGGCAGCAACTACGAGCAGTACTTC
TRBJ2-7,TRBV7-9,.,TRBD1,CASSLAPGQPLLYEQYF,TGTGCCAGCAGCTTGGCGCCGGGACAGCCACTCCTATACGAGCAGTACTTC
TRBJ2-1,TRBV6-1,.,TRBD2,CASLGVVLAGEGEQFF,TGTGCCAGCCTCGGTGTTGTCCTAGCGGGAGAGGGTGAGCAGTTCTTC
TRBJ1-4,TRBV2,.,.,CASRSEEANEKLFF,TGTGCCAGCAGGTCAGAGGAAGCTAATGAAAAACTGTTTTTT
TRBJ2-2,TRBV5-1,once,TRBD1,CASSLFGQGNTGELFF,TGCGCCAGCAGCTTGTTTGGACAGGGGAACACCGGGGAGCTGTTTTTT
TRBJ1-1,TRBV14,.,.,CASSQVAANTEAFF,TGTGCCAGCAGCCAAGTGGCGGCGAACACTGAAGCTTTCTTT
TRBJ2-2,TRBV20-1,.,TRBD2,CSAETSGRAPNTGELFF,TGCAGTGCCGAGACTAGCGGGAGGGCCCCGAACACCGGGGAGCTGTTTTTT
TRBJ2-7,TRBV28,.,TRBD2,CASRTSSYEQYF,TGTGCCAGCAGGACTAGCAGCTACGAGCAGTACTTC
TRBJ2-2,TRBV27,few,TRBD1,CASTLDRAAGELFF,TGTGCCAGCACTCTAGACAGGGCGGCCGGGGAGCTGTTTTTT
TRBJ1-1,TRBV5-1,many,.,CASSRREGGDGAFF,TGCGCCAGCAGTCGCAGAGAGGGGGGCGATGGAGCTTTCTTT
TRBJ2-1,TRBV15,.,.,CATSRDLGLGWDEQFF,TGTGCCACCAGCAGAGATCTCGGGTTGGGCTGGGATGAGCAGTTCTTC
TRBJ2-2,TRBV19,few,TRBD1,CASSPQGAFSGELFF,TGTGCCAGTAGTCCCCAGGGGGCGTTCTCCGGGGAGCTGTTTTTT
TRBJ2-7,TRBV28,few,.,CASSSSLGSYEQYF,TGTGCCAGCAGTTCCTCCTTGGGGTCCTACGAGCAGTACTTC
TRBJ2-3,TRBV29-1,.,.,CSAGGLGASSTDTQYF,TGCAGCGCTGGGGGTCTCGGGGCCTCTAGCACAGATACGCAGTATTTT
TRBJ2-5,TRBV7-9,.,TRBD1,CASTLGDRDQETQYF,TGTGCCAGCACTTTGGGGGACAGGGACCAAGAGACCCAGTACTTC
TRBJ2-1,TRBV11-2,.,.,CASSLWRGDYEQFF,TGTGCCAGCAGCTTATGGCGGGGAGATTATGAGCAGTTCTTC